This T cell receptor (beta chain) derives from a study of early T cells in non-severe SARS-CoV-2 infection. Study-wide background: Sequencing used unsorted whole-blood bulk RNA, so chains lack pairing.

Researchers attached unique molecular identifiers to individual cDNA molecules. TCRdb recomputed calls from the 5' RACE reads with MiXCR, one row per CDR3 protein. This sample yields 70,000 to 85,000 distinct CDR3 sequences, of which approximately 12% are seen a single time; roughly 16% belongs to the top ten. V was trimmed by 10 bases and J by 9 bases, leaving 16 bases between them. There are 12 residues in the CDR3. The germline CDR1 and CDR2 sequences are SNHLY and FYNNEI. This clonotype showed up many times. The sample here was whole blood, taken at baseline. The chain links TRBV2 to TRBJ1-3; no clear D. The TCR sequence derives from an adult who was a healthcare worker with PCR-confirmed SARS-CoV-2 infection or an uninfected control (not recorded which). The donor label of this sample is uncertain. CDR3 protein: CATLPPGATIYF. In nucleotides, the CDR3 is TGTGCCACCTTACCTCCTGGAGCCACCATATATTTT.